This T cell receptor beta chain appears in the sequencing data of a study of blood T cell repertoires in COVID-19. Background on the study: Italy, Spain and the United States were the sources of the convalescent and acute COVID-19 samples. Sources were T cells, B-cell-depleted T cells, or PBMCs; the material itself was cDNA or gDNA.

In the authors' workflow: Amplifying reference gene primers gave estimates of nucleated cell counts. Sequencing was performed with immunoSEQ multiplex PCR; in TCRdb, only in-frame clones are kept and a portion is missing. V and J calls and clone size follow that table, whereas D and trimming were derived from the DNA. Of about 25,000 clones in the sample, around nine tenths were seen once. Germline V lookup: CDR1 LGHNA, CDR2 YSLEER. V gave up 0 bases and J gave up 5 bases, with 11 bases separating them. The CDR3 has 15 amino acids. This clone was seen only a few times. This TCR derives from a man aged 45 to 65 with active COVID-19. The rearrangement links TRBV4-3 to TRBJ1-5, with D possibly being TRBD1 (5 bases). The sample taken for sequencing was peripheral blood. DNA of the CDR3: TGCGCCAGCAGCCAAGATGGACACACGGATCAGCCCCAGCATTTT. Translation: CASSQDGHTDQPQHF.